This T cell receptor (beta chain) is from a study of blood T cells in healthy people across ages. Study findings and constraints: PBMCs left unsorted prevented a conclusive naive versus antigen-experienced comparison.

Then a second PCR, running about 6 to 12 cycles, was carried out with a sample-barcoded 5' primer and a J-beta primer mix. The study obtained at least 2.5 million CDR3-containing paired-end reads from every sample. TCRdb processed the 5' RACE reads anew with MiXCR; each CDR3 protein has one entry. The repertoire has some 760,000 distinct CDR3 sequences, roughly 25% of them found once; the top ten carry 3% to 4.5%. In this sample, this clonotype turned up a few times. Its matching antigen is unknown. The donors, healthy Caucasians from Russia, were aged roughly 6 to 100. V gave up 3 bases and J gave up 2 bases; unmatched junction bases: 4. The CDR3 extends over 15 amino acids. Germline CDR1 and CDR2: DFQATT and SNEGSKA (reference sequence). These data were also filed under a second study, of T cells of mothers and their children.

The chain combines TRBV20-1 with TRBJ2-1, with 10 bases matching TRBD1. The sample was blood. This TCR derives from a boy aged 5-17 years in good health. The CDR3 DNA is TGCAGTGCTAGCCCCGGGACAGGGGCCTACAATGAGCAGTTCTTC. Encoded protein: CSASPGTGAYNEQFF.